These 32 T cell receptor beta chains originate from one sample sequenced in a study of blood T cell repertoires in COVID-19. Clones were read by immunoSEQ multiplex PCR, and TCRdb kept only the in-frame ones, dropping some. The sample includes around 220,000 clones, 75% to 85% of them seen just once. Sequencing used PBMCs or T cells enriched from blood (not recorded which). Source of these receptors: a woman in her thirties or forties with acute COVID-19.

This chain joins TRBV6-2 or TRBV6-3 and TRBJ1-4, with D perhaps TRBD1 (6 bases). The CDR3 is 16 residues long. V dropped 2 bases and J dropped 3 bases, with 13 bases sitting between them. Germline V lookup: CDR1 MNHEY, CDR2 SVGEGT. Here the CDR3 reads CASSYPRQEPNEKLFF. CDR3 sequence (DNA): TGTGCCAGCAGTTACCCAAGACAGGAGCCTAATGAAAAACTGTTTTTT.

This sequence joins TRBV11-2 and TRBJ1-6; 8 nucleotides agree with TRBD1. This CDR3 comprises 15 residues. The germline V gene encodes CDR1 SGHAT and CDR2 FQNNGV. J gave up 8 bases and V 2 bases, and 5 bases lay outside the gene matches. The CDR3 DNA is TGTGCCAGCAGCTTATCTCAGGGGGCTTATTCACCCCTCCACTTT. Its translation: CASSLSQGAYSPLHF.

The gene calls are TRBV28 and TRBJ1-2, with a tentative D call TRBD1 (5 bases). Between the trimmed V and J ends, which lost 6 bases and 3 bases, there was a span of 11 bases. This CDR3 contains 13 residues. Germline V gene sequence: CDR1 MDHEN, CDR2 SYDVKM. The CDR3 here is CASSLDSYYGYTF. DNA for the CDR3: TGTGCCAGCAGCTTAGACAGTTACTATGGCTACACCTTC.

This clone was counted a few times. The chain uses TRBV5-4 and TRBJ2-1; 11 nucleotides agree with TRBD2. Germline lookup yields CDR1 SGHNT and CDR2 YYREEE (reference sequence). The trim removed 4 bases at V and 6 bases at J, leaving 9 bases unmatched. This CDR3 comprises 16 residues. In DNA, the CDR3 is TGTGCCAGCAGCGGAGGACTAGCGGGTGGCAGCAATGAGCAGTTCTTC. It specifies CASSGGLAGGSNEQFF.

This sequence joins TRBV6-4 and TRBJ2-6; D perhaps matches TRBD2 (5 bases). Trimming removed 3 bases at V and 3 bases at J, with 9 bases between. This CDR3 is 15 amino acids long. Germline CDR1 is MRHNA and CDR2 is SNTAGT. The DNA of the CDR3 is TGTGCCAGCAGTGAAGAGGGCGGTGGGGCCAACGTCCTGACTTTC. This translates into CASSEEGGGANVLTF.

This chain uses TRBV9 with TRBJ2-5, with 9 bases fitting TRBD2. This CDR3 has 18 amino acids. With V trimmed by 0 bases and J by 2 bases, 11 bases remained unmatched. Germline CDR1 reads SGDLS; CDR2 reads YYNGEE. CDR3 region: CASSVDPPGGGGQETQYF. CDR3 sequence (DNA): TGTGCCAGCAGCGTAGACCCCCCTGGCGGGGGGGGACAAGAGACCCAGTACTTC.

This chain joins TRBV3-1 (or the pseudogene TRBV3-2) and TRBJ2-1, with D perhaps TRBD2 (5 bases). V lost 7 bases and J lost 8, with 9 bases in between. Germline V gene data show CDR1 as LGHDT and CDR2 as YNNKEL (reference sequence). The CDR3 has 11 residues. CDR3 amino acids: CASNSGDEQFF. The CDR3 DNA reads as TGTGCCAGCAACTCCGGGGATGAGCAGTTCTTC.

The chain employs TRBV19 and TRBJ2-3; maybe TRBD2 (5 bases). Germline V gene data show CDR1 as LNHDA and CDR2 as SQIVND (reference sequence). Trimming stripped 3 bases from V and 0 bases from J, with 13 bases between. This CDR3 contains 16 residues. CDR3 protein: CASSIMIASSTDTQYF. The CDR3 DNA reads TGTGCCAGTAGTATCATGATAGCGAGTAGCACAGATACGCAGTATTTT.

This clone showed up just once. The J gene is TRBJ2-7, the V gene TRBV7-3; 8 nucleotides match TRBD2. V was pared by 5 bases and J by 7 bases, with 10 bases of the junction left unmatched. Looked up from germline, CDR1 is SGHTA and CDR2 is FQGTGA. CDR3 size: 14 residues. This CDR3 reads CASSPTGGAEEQYF. The CDR3 DNA reads TGTGCCAGCAGCCCCACGGGGGGGGCAGAGGAGCAGTACTTC. Combining the CDR3 with reference TRBV7-3 and TRBJ2-7 gives the whole variable domain GAGVSQTPSNKVTEKGKYVELRCDPISGHTALYWYRQSLGQGPEFLIYFQGTGAADDSGLPNDRFFAVRPEGSVSTLKIQRTERGDSAVYLCASSPTGGAEEQYFGPGTRLTVT.

This chain links TRBV28 with TRBJ1-6; possible D gene TRBD1, 6 bases. Germline CDR1 MDHEN, CDR2 SYDVKM. The CDR3 covers 14 residues. Trimming took off 2 bases at V and 10 bases at J, with 12 bases between the two ends. The CDR3 bases are TGTGCCAGCAGTTTAGTGGGCAGGGGATCACCCCTCCACTTT. It encodes CASSLVGRGSPLHF.

The J gene is TRBJ2-4, the V gene TRBV15; D remains ambiguous. Germline values: CDR1 LNHNV, CDR2 YYDKDF (reference sequence). CDR3 length equals 15 residues. Trimming shortened V by 0 bases and J by 2 bases, and 8 bases separated the two germline ends. The CDR3 loop reads CATSREDIPKNIQYF. DNA for the CDR3: TGTGCCACCAGCAGAGAAGACATTCCCAAAAACATTCAGTACTTC.

V gene TRBV12-3 or TRBV12-4 combines with J gene TRBJ1-1; 8 nucleotides match TRBD1. The CDR3 is 12 amino acids. After removal of 6 bases from V and 8 bases from J, the junction contained 5 bases not matched to a gene. The CDR3 DNA follows: TGTGCCAGCAGCCCCCAGGGGGCCGAAGCTTTCTTT. Its translation: CASSPQGAEAFF.

V usage is TRBV20-1 and J usage is TRBJ1-2; no firm D call. The CDR3 extends over 16 amino acids. V lost 3 bases and J lost 3, with 20 bases in between. The germline gives CDR1 DFQATT, CDR2 SNEGSKA (reference sequence). The CDR3 sequence is CSASGQDYLQDYGYTF. Here the CDR3 DNA reads TGCAGTGCTAGTGGGCAGGATTACCTTCAGGACTATGGCTACACCTTC.

The chain has TRBV2 and TRBJ1-4; D is uncertain. The germline CDR1 and CDR2 sequences are SNHLY and FYNNEI. This CDR3 has 14 amino acids. V lost 10 bases, J lost 12 bases, and 24 bases lay in between. The CDR3 region is CATQKRFMAPELFF. CDR3 bases: TGTGCCACCCAGAAGAGGTTTATGGCCCCGGAACTGTTTTTT. The variable domain in full, completed from reference TRBV2 and TRBJ1-4, reads EPEVTQTPSHQVTQMGQEVILRCVPISNHLYFYWYRQILGQKVEFLVSFYNNEISEKSEIFDDQFSVERPDGSNFTLKIRSTKLEDSAMYFCATQKRFMAPELFFGSGTQLSVL.

The genes are TRBV27 and TRBJ1-1; TRBD1 matches 10 bases. Germline loops: CDR1 MNHEY, CDR2 SMNVEV (reference sequence). V lost 8 bases and J lost 0; bases outside the gene matches: 3. The CDR3 sequence is 14 residues long. CDR3 coding DNA: TGTGCCAGCCGGGACAGGGGACTGAACACTGAAGCTTTCTTT. It yields the protein CASRDRGLNTEAFF.

The chain recombines TRBV19 with TRBJ1-2, with TRBD1 matching 7 bases. V shed 3 bases and J 2 bases; nucleotides not matched to a gene: 6. Germline CDR1 reads LNHDA; CDR2 reads SQIVND (reference sequence). This CDR3 region has 15 residues. The CDR3 spells CASSIAGQVNYGYTF. Here the CDR3 DNA reads TGTGCCAGTAGTATCGCCGGACAGGTCAACTATGGCTACACCTTC.

This clone was found a few times. The rearrangement joins TRBV19 to TRBJ1-5; tentative D call: TRBD1 (6 bases). CDR1 LNHDA and CDR2 SQIVND come from the germline V gene (reference sequence). This CDR3 comprises 12 residues. V gave up 4 bases and J gave up 6 bases, with 7 bases separating them. CDR3 in DNA: TGTGCCAGTAGTACAGGGGCTCAGCCCCAGCATTTT. Residues: CASSTGAQPQHF.

In this sample, this clone turned up once. The chain couples TRBV19 to TRBJ2-3; 15 positions agree with TRBD2. The CDR3 extends over 19 amino acids. Losses at the gene ends were 5 bases for V and 2 bases for J; bases not matched to a gene: 11. Germline lookup yields CDR1 LNHDA and CDR2 SQIVND (reference sequence). The CDR3 loop is CASSSRSGTSGGHTDTQYF. The CDR3 DNA reads TGTGCCAGTAGTTCCCGCTCCGGGACTAGCGGGGGGCACACAGATACGCAGTATTTT.

This chain links TRBV19 with TRBJ1-5; no definite D call. Germline loops: CDR1 LNHDA, CDR2 SQIVND (reference sequence). Trimming took 6 bases from V and 4 from J, leaving 13 bases between them. The CDR3 sequence is 14 residues long. CDR3 sequence (DNA): TGTGCCAGTAGGAAGGAGGCGCCGAATCAGCCCCAGCATTTT. It is translated as CASRKEAPNQPQHF.

The chain is built from TRBV12-3 or TRBV12-4 and TRBJ2-7, with 9 bases aligning to TRBD1. V gave up 10 bases and J gave up 3 bases; unmatched junction bases: 7. The CDR3 runs to 13 residues. The CDR3 loop reads CATSRDRDYEQYF. CDR3 nucleotide sequence: TGTGCCACCTCCCGGGACAGGGACTACGAGCAGTACTTC.

In its sample, this clone was seen a few times. This rearrangement joins TRBV3-1 (or the pseudogene TRBV3-2) to TRBJ1-3, with TRBD1 matching 7 bases. This CDR3 region has 14 residues. The V gene end was trimmed by 6 bases and the J gene end by 3 bases; junction bases not matched to a gene: 5. The germline gives CDR1 LGHDT, CDR2 YNNKEL (reference sequence). CDR3 DNA: TGTGCCAGCAGTTCAGGGGGAGGTGGAAACACCATATATTTT. Its protein is CASSSGGGGNTIYF.

As to this clone: The identical CDR3 is also encoded by other nucleotide sequences in the sample. The rearrangement uses TRBV30 and TRBJ1-5; 10 bases are shared with TRBD1. The CDR3 has 15 amino acids. V lost 3 bases to trimming and J lost 1 base; unmatched junction nucleotides: 3. The germline CDR1 and CDR2 sequences are GTSNPN and SVGIG (reference sequence). The CDR3 DNA is TGTGCCTGGAGCCGGGACAGGGGAAGCAATCAGCCCCAGCATTTT. Translating it yields CAWSRDRGSNQPQHF.

The V gene is TRBV7-9, the J gene TRBJ1-6; 9 nucleotides line up with TRBD1. There are 15 residues in the CDR3. The J segment lost 5 bases and the V segment lost 5 bases, leaving 4 bases of the junction unmatched. Germline lookup yields CDR1 SEHNR and CDR2 FQNEAQ (reference sequence). The CDR3 nucleotides are TGTGCCAGCAGCGGCCGGGACAGGGATAATTCACCCCTCCACTTT. Translated, it gives CASSGRDRDNSPLHF. Complete variable domain (other parts from reference TRBV7-9 and TRBJ1-6): DTGVSQNPRHKITKRGQNVTFRCDPISEHNRLYWYRQTLGQGPEFLTYFQNEAQLEKSRLLSDRFSAERPKGSFSTLEIQRTEQGDSAMYLCASSGRDRDNSPLHFGNGTRLTVT.

In regard to this clone: This sample also contains other DNA sequences that code for the same CDR3. The chain couples TRBV6-1 to TRBJ1-4; D uncertain. The V end was cut by 3 bases, the J end by 5 bases, with 13 bases between. The CDR3 spans 15 residues. Germline V CDR1 and CDR2: MNHNS, SASEGT. CDR3 amino acids: CASSEVGRRNEKLFF. CDR3 sequence (DNA): TGTGCCAGCAGTGAGGTGGGCAGACGGAATGAAAAACTGTTTTTT.

V is TRBV19 and J is TRBJ1-1; D is possibly TRBD1 (6 bases). There are 15 residues in the CDR3. Trimming took off 0 bases at V and 5 bases at J, with 13 bases between the two ends. In germline, CDR1 is LNHDA, CDR2 SQIVND (reference sequence). DNA of the CDR3: TGTGCCAGTAGTATAGACCAACCCGGACAGACTGAAGCTTTCTTT. It translates to CASSIDQPGQTEAFF.

This clone has only a few counts. The V and J genes are TRBV20-1 and TRBJ2-5; 8 bases line up with TRBD2. CDR3 length equals 15 residues. The germline V gene encodes CDR1 DFQATT and CDR2 SNEGSKA (reference sequence). The V and J ends lost 3 bases and 2 bases, in that order; junction bases with no gene match: 8. CDR3 coding DNA: TGCAGTGCTAGTGGGATAGCGGGACTTCAAGAGACCCAGTACTTC. Its protein product is CSASGIAGLQETQYF.

The sample holds a few counts of this clone. The CDR3 sequence is CSVESNLGGEKLFF. The CDR3 region has the DNA TGCAGCGTTGAATCCAACCTGGGAGGGGAAAAACTGTTTTTT. The J gene is TRBJ1-4, the V gene TRBV29-1; D is uncertain. The V and J ends lost 2 bases and 8 bases respectively, with 15 bases between them. CDR3 size: 14 residues. The V gene's germline CDR1 is SQVTM and CDR2 ANQGSEA.

This clone has just a few counts. The chain's CDR3 is CASSPRDRATYEQYF. DNA for the CDR3: TGTGCCAGCAGCCCCCGGGACAGGGCCACCTACGAGCAGTACTTC. The V gene is TRBV5-8, the J gene TRBJ2-7; 9 nucleotides align to TRBD1. Germline values: CDR1 SGHTS, CDR2 YDEGEE. V was pared by 4 bases and J by 2 bases, with 7 bases of the junction left unmatched. The CDR3 runs to 15 residues.

The gene calls are TRBV28 and TRBJ1-3, with 7 positions matching TRBD1. The germline V gene has CDR1 MDHEN and CDR2 SYDVKM. Trimming at V came to 2 bases and at J to 3 bases, leaving 1 base not matched to a gene. CDR3 size: 14 residues. The CDR3 DNA is TGTGCCAGCAGTTTACGGGACAGTGGAAACACCATATATTTT. Residues: CASSLRDSGNTIYF.

CDR3 sequence: CATRDRSNYGYTF. CDR3 DNA sequence: TGTGCCACCAGGGACAGGAGTAACTATGGCTACACCTTC. The chain employs TRBV19 and TRBJ1-2, with 8 bases that match TRBD1. CDR3 length equals 13 residues. V trimming: 10 bases; J trimming: 1 base; junction bases outside the gene matches: 5. Germline V gene data show CDR1 as LNHDA and CDR2 as SQIVND (reference sequence). The full variable domain, rest sourced from reference TRBV19 and TRBJ1-2, is DGGITQSPKYLFRKEGQNVTLSCEQNLNHDAMYWYRQDPGQGLRLIYYSQIVNDFQKGDIAEGYSVSREKKESFPLTVTSAQKNPTAFYLCATRDRSNYGYTFGSGTRLTVV.

The chain is built from TRBV19 and TRBJ1-5; 9 nucleotides agree with TRBD1. The CDR3 contains 15 residues. The junction had 8 bases not matched to a gene; V was cut back by 7 bases and J by 4 bases. CDR1 is LNHDA, CDR2 SQIVND, per germline (reference sequence). CDR3 in DNA: TGTGCCAGTAAACTCCGGGACAGGGATAATCAGCCCCAGCATTTT. This gives the protein CASKLRDRDNQPQHF.

The chain couples TRBV29-1 to TRBJ2-2; TRBD1 matches 10 bases. Germline CDR1 reads SQVTM; CDR2 reads ANQGSEA. J was trimmed by 4 bases and V by 4 bases; bases with no gene match: 3. The CDR3 has 14 residues. CDR3 bases: TGCAGCGTTGTGCGGGACAGGGGCACCGGGGAGCTGTTTTTT. This encodes CSVVRDRGTGELFF.